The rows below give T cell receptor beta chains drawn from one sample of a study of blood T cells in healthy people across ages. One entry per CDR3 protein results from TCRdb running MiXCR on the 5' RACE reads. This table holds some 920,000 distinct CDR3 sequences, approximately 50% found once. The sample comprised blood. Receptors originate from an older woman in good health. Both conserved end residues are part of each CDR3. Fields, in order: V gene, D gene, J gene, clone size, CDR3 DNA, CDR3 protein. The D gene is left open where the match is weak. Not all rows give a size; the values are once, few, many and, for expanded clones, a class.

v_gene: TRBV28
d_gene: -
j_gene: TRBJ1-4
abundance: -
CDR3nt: TGTGCCAGCAGTTTGAGTATGTTAGGGGGTGCCGTAACTAATGAAAAACTGTTTTTT
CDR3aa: CASSLSMLGGAVTNEKLFF

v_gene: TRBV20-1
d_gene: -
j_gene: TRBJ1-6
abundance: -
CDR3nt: TGCAGTGCTACCTCCCTTGTTTATTCACCCCTCCACTTT
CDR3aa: CSATSLVYSPLHF

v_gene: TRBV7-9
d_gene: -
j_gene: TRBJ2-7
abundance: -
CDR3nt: TGTGCCAGCAGCTTAAGTTTCGGGCGGAGGTCCTACGAGCAGTACTTC
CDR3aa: CASSLSFGRRSYEQYF

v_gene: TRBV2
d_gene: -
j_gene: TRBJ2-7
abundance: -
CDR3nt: TGTGCCAGCAGTGGAGTTCACGAGCAGTACTTC
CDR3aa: CASSGVHEQYF

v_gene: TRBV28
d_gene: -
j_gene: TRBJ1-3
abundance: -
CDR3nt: TGTGCCAGCAGTTTAAACAGCCCAGGAGGAAACACCATATATTTT
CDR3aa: CASSLNSPGGNTIYF

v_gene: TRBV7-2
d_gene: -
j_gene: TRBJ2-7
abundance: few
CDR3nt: TGTGCCAGCAGCCCCCAAAGGACTCGACTCTCCTACGAGCAGTACTTC
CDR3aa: CASSPQRTRLSYEQYF

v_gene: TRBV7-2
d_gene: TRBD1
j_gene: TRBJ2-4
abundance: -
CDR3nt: TGTGCCGGCAGCTCTGGGACAGGGATGAACATTCAGTACTTC
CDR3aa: CAGSSGTGMNIQYF

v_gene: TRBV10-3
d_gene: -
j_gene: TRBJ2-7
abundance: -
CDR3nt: TGTGCCATCAGTGAGGGGGGACCCGTCTACGAGCAGTACTTC
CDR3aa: CAISEGGPVYEQYF

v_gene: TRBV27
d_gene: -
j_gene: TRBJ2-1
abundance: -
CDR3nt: TGTGCCAGCACCTCGGGAGTGAGCTCCTACAATGAGCAGTTCTTC
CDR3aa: CASTSGVSSYNEQFF

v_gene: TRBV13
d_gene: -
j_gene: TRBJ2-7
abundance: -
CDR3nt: TGTGCCAGCAGCTCTTCTGGTATTCCTGTCTCTCGATACGAGCAGTACTTC
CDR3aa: CASSSSGIPVSRYEQYF

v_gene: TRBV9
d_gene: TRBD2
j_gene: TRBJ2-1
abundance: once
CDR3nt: TGTGCCAGCAGGGGCCGGACTAGCGGCGGAAATGAGCAGTTCTTC
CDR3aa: CASRGRTSGGNEQFF

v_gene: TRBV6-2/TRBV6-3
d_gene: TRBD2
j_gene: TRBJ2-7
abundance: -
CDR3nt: TGTGCCAGCAGGGGACTAGCGGGAGCGCCCTACGAGCAGTACTTC
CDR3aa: CASRGLAGAPYEQYF

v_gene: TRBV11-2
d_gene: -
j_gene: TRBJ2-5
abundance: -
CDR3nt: TGTGCCAGCAGCCTTGGGGGGTTAAAGAAGACCCAGTACTTC
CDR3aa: CASSLGGLKKTQYF

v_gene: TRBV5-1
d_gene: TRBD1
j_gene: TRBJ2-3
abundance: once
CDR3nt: TGCGCCAGCAGCTTGACGGGACAGGGCGAGCAGTATTTT
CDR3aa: CASSLTGQGEQYF

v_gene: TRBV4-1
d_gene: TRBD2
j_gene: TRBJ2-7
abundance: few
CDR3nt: TGCGCCAGCAGCCAAGGGACTAGCGGGATGTTTACCTACGAGCAGTACTTC
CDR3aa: CASSQGTSGMFTYEQYF

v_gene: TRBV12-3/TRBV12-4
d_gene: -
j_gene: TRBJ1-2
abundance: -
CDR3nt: TGTGCCAGCACCATGGTGGGGGGATGTAGGAACTATGGCTACACCTTC
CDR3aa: CASTMVGGCRNYGYTF

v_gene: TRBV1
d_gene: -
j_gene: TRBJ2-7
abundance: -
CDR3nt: TGCACCAGCAGCCGAGAAAAAGGACTAGCGGTATACGAGCAGTACTTC
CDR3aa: CTSSREKGLAVYEQYF

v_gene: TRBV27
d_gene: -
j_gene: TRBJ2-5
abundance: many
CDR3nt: TGTGCCAGCAGTTTTCGGGTGGGACAAGAGACCCAGTACTTC
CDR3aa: CASSFRVGQETQYF

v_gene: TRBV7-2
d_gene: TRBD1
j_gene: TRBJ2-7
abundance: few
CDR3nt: TGTGCCAGCAGCTTTGAGAGGGGGCTATACGAGCAGTACTTC
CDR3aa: CASSFERGLYEQYF

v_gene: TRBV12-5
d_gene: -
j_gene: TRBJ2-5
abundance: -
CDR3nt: TGTGCTAGTGCCGAGGGCGGCCAGGAGGAGACCCAGTACTTC
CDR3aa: CASAEGGQEETQYF

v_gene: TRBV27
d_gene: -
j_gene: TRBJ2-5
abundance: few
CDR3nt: TGTGCCAGCAGTTGGACGGGAGAGACCCAGTACTTC
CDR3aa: CASSWTGETQYF

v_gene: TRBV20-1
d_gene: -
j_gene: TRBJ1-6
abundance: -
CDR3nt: TGCAGTGCGACCCGGGCCAGAGATAATTCACCCCTCCACTTT
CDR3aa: CSATRARDNSPLHF

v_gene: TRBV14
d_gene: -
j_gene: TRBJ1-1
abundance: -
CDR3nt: TGTGCCAGCAGCCAAGGTGTAGGGCGAATGCCTTTCTTT
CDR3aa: CASSQGVGRMPFF

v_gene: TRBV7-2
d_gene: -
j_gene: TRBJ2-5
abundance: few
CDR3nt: TGTGCCAGCAGCTTAGGGGTGCATTCGGAGACCCAGTACTTC
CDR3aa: CASSLGVHSETQYF

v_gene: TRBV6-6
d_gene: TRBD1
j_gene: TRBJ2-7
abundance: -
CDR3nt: TGTGCCAGCAGAGGGACAGGGAAGAGCTCCTACGAGCAGTACTTC
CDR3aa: CASRGTGKSSYEQYF

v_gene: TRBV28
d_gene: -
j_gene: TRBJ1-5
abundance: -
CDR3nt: TGTGCCAGCAGTCGGGGATTCCAGCCCCAGCATTTT
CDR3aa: CASSRGFQPQHF

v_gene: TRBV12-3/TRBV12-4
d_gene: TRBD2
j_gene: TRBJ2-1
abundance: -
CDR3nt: TGTGCCAGCACCGGGAGGGGAAGCCCCAATGAGCAGTTCTTC
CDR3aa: CASTGRGSPNEQFF

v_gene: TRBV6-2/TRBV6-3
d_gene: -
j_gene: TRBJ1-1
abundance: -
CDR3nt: TGTGCCAGCAGTTACTCCCGGGCCCCAGGGACTGAAGCTTTCTTT
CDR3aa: CASSYSRAPGTEAFF

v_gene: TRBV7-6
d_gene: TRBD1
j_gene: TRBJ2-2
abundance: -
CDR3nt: TGTGCCAGCAGGGATAGGACAGGGGACACCGGGGAGCTGTTTTTT
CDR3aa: CASRDRTGDTGELFF

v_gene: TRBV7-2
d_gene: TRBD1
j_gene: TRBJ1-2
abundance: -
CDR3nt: TGTGCCAGCAGCTTCCAGGGGGCGTCGGGTGGCTACACCTTC
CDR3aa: CASSFQGASGGYTF

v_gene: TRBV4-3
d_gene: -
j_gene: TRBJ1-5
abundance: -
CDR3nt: TGCGCCAGCAGCCAGGTTAGGGGAAATCAGCCCCAGCATTTT
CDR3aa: CASSQVRGNQPQHF

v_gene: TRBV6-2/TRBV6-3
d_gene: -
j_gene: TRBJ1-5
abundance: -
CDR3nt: TGTGCCAGCAGAACGCGGGGCGTGGGGGATCAGCCCCAGCATTTT
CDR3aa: CASRTRGVGDQPQHF

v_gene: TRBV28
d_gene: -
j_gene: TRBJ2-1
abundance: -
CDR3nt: TGTGCCAGCAGGTTAGTAGTAAATGAGCAGTTCTTC
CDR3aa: CASRLVVNEQFF

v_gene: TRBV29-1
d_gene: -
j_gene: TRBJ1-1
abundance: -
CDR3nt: TGCAGCGCACAGGTGCTGGGAGCGTCTTTCTTT
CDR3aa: CSAQVLGASFF

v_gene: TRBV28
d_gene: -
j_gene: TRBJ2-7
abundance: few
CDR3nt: TGTGCCAGCAGCACCTTTAGCTCCTACGAGCAGTACTTC
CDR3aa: CASSTFSSYEQYF

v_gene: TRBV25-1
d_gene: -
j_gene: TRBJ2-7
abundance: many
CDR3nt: TGTGCCACCTCCTCTCGGTCAGGGCCTCCCTACGAGCAGTACTTC
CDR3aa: CATSSRSGPPYEQYF

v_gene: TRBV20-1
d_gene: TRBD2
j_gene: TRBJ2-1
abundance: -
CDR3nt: TGCAGTGGTATGGGACTAACCTACAATGAGCAGTTCTTC
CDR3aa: CSGMGLTYNEQFF

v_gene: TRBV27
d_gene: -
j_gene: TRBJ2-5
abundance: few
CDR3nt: TGTGCCAGCAGAGGACGAGCGACTCAAGAGACCCAGTACTTC
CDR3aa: CASRGRATQETQYF

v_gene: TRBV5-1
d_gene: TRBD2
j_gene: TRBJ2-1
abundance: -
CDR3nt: TGCGCCAGCAGCTTTTCCCCTTGGGAGGGGTCCTACAATGAGCAGTTCTTC
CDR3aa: CASSFSPWEGSYNEQFF

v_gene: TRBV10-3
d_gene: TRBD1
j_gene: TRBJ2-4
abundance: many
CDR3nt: TGTGCCATCAGTGAGTCGCAGGGGGCGCGTGGCTTGGACATTCAGTACTTC
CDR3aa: CAISESQGARGLDIQYF

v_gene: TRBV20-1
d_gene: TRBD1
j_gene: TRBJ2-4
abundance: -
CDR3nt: TGCAGTGCTCCACCGGGACAGGGTGGCAAAAACATTCAGTACTTC
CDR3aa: CSAPPGQGGKNIQYF

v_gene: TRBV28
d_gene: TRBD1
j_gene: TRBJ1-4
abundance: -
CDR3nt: TGTGCCCCCATTCCGCTCGGACAGGGGAATGATAATGAAAAACTGTTTTTT
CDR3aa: CAPIPLGQGNDNEKLFF

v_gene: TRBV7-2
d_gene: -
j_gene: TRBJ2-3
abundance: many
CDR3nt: TGTGCCAGCAGGAGGCTCACAGATACGCAGTATTTT
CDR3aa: CASRRLTDTQYF

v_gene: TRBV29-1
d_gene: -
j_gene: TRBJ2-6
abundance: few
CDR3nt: TGCAGCGTTGAAGTGCCATTGGCTGGGGCCAACGTCCTGACTTTC
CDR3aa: CSVEVPLAGANVLTF

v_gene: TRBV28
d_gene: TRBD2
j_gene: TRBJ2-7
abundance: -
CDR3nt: TGTGCCAGCAGGCCCGGACTAGCGGGTGGTTACGAGCAGTACTTC
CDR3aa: CASRPGLAGGYEQYF

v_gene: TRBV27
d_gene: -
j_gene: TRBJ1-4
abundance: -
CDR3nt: TGTGCCAGCAGTCCGGGACCTCTCCACGAACTGTTTTTT
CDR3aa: CASSPGPLHELFF

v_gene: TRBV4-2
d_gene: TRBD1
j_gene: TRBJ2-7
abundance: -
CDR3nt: TGTGCCAGCAGCCTAAGTGGGCAGTTACAGGGGGTCTACGAGCAGTACTTC
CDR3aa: CASSLSGQLQGVYEQYF

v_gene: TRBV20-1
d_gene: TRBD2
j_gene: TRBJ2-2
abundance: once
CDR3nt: TGCAGTGCTGCCCCGGGACTAGCGGGAGGAGAGCTGTTTTTT
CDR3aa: CSAAPGLAGGELFF

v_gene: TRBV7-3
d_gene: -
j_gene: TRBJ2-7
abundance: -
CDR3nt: TGTGCCAGCAGCGCAGGAGCTTGGGGCTACGAGCAGTACTTC
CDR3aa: CASSAGAWGYEQYF

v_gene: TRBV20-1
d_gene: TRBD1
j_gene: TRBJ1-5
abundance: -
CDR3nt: TGCAGTGCTACAACAGGGGTCAATCAGCCCCAGCATTTT
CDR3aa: CSATTGVNQPQHF

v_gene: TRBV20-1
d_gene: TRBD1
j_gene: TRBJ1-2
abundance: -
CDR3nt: TGCAGTGTCACAGGGGAGTCCTATGGCTACACCTTC
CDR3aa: CSVTGESYGYTF

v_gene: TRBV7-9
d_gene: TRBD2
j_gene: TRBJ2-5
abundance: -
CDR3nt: TGTGCCAGCAGTCCTCAGGCCGGGACTAGCGGGGGCAATGAGCAGTACTTC
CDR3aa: CASSPQAGTSGGNEQYF

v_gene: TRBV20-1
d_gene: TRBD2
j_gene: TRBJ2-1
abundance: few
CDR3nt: TGCAGTGCTAGAGGGGCGACTAGCGGTCACAATGAGCAGTTCTTC
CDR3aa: CSARGATSGHNEQFF

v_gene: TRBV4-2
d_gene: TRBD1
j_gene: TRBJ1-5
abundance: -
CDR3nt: TGTGCCAGCCGACTGGACAGGTCCCTCAATCAGCCCCAGCATTTT
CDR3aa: CASRLDRSLNQPQHF

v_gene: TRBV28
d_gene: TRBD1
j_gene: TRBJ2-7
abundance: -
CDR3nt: TGTGCCAGCAGTTTATCCGGGACAGTTTCGTACGAGCAGTACTTC
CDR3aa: CASSLSGTVSYEQYF

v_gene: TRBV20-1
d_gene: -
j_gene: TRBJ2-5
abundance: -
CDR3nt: TGCAGTGCTAGAGTCGGGGCCAAGACCCAGTACTTC
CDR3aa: CSARVGAKTQYF

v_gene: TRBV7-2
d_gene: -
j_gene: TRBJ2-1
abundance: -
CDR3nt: TGTGCCAGCAGCTTAGTTGCAGGGCGAGTAGATGAGCAGTTCTTC
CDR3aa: CASSLVAGRVDEQFF